This T cell receptor beta chain derives from a study of T cells after posttransplantation cyclophosphamide. Here immunoSEQ multiplex PCR was the method, and the copy in TCRdb shows in-frame clones only, minus some. This repertoire shows tens of thousands of clones, around 93% found once; its top ten account for approximately 2.7%. CDR1 KGHSH and CDR2 LQKENI come from the germline V gene. This CDR3 spans 15 amino acids. The V and J ends lost 6 bases and 9 bases, in that order; junction bases with no gene match: 11. The rearrangement uses TRBV18 and TRBJ1-6, with TRBD1 matching over 7 bases. The clonotype originates from a woman aged 25 to 39 in good health and a related stem cell transplant donor. The sequencing sample was made of PBMCs. The CDR3 sequence: CASSPDRTFGSPLHF. The DNA of the CDR3 is TGTGCCAGCTCCCCGGACAGGACCTTCGGTTCACCCCTCCACTTT. The full variable domain, in which reference TRBV18 and TRBJ1-6 provide the parts outside the CDR3, is NAGVMQNPRHLVRRRGQEARLRCSPMKGHSHVYWYRQLPEEGLKFMVYLQKENIIDESGMPKERFSAEFPKEGPSILRIQQVVRGDSAAYFCASSPDRTFGSPLHFGNGTRLTVT.